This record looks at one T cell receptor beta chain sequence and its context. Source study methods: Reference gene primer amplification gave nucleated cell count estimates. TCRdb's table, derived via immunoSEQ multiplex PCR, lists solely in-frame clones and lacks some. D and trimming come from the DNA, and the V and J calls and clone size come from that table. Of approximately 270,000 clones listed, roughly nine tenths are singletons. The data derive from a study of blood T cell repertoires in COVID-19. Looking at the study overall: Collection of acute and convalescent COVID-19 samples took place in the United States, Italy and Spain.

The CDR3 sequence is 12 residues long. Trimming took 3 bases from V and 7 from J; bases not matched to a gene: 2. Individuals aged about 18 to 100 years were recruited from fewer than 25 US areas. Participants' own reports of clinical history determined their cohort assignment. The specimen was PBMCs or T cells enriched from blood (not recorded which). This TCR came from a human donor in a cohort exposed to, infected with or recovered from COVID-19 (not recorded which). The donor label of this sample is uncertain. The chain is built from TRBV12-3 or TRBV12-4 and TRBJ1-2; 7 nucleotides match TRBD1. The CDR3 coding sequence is TGTGCCAGCAGTTTGACAGGGCCTGGCTACACCTTC. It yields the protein CASSLTGPGYTF.